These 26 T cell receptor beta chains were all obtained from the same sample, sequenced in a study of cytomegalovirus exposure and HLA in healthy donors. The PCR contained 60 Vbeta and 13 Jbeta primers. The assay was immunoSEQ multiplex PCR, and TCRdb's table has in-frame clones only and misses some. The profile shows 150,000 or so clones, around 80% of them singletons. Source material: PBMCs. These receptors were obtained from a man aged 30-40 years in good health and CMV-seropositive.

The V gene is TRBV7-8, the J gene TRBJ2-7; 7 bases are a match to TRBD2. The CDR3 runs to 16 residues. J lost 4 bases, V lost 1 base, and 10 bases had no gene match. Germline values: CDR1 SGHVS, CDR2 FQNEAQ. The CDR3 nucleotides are TGTGCCAGCAGCTTAGAAGGACTAGGGGAGAGGTACGAGCAGTACTTC. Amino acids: CASSLEGLGERYEQYF. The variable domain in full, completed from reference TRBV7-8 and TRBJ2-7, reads GAGVSQSPRYKVAKRGQDVALRCDPISGHVSLFWYQQALGQGPEFLTYFQNEAQLDKSGLPSDRFFAERPEGSVSTLKIQRTQQEDSAVYLCASSLEGLGERYEQYFGPGTRLTVT.

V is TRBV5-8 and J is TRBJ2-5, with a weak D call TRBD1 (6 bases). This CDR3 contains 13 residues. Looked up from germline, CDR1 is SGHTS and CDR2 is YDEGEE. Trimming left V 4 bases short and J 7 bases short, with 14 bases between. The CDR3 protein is CASSPVEGGTQYF. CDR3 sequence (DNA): TGTGCCAGCAGCCCGGTTGAAGGGGGGACCCAGTACTTC. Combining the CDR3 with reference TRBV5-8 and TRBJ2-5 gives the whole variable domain EAGVTQSPTHLIKTRGQQATLRCSPISGHTSVYWYQQALGLGLQFLLWYDEGEERNRGNFPPRFSGRQFPNYSSELNVNALELEDSALYLCASSPVEGGTQYFGPGTRLLVL.

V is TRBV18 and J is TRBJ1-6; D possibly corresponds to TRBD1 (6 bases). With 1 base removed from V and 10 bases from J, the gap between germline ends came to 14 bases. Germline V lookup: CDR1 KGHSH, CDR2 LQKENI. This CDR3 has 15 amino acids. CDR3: CASSPQSGVESPLHF. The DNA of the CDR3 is TGTGCCAGCTCACCACAGTCAGGGGTGGAGTCACCCCTCCACTTT.

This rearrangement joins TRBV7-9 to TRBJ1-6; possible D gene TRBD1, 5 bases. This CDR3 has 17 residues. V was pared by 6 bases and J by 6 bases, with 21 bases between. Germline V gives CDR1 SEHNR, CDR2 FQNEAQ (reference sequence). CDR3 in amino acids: CASRLLLPGVSNSPLHF. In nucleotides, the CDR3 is TGTGCCAGCAGGTTATTACTGCCGGGGGTTAGTAATTCACCCCTCCACTTT.

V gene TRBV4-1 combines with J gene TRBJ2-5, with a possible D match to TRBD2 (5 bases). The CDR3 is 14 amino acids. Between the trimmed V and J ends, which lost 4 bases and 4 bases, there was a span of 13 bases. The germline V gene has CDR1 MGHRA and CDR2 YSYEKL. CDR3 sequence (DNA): TGCGCCAGCAGCCCCCGGGAAGTAGGAGAGACCCAGTACTTC. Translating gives CASSPREVGETQYF.

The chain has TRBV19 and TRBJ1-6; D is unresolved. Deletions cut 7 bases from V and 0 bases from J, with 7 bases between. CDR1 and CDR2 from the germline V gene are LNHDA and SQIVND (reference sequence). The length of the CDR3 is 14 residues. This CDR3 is CASTFSSYNSPLHF. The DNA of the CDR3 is TGTGCCAGTACCTTTAGCTCCTATAATTCACCCCTCCACTTT.

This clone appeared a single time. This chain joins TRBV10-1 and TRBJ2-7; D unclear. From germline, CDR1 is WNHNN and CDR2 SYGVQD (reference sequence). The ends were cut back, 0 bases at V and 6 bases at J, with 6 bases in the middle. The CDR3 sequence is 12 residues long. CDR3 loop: CASSESASEQYF. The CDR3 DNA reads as TGCGCCAGCAGTGAGTCGGCCTCCGAGCAGTACTTC.

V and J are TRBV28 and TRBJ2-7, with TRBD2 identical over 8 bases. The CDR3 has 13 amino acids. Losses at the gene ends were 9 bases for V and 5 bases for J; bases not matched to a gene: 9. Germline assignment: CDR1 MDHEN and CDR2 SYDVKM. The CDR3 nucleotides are TGTGCCAGTCGGAGCGGGAGCCCGGACGAGCAGTACTTC. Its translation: CASRSGSPDEQYF. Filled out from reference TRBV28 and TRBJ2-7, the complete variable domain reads DVKVTQSSRYLVKRTGEKVFLECVQDMDHENMFWYRQDPGLGLRLIYFSYDVKMKEKGDIPEGYSVSREKKERFSLILESASTNQTSMYLCASRSGSPDEQYFGPGTRLTVT.

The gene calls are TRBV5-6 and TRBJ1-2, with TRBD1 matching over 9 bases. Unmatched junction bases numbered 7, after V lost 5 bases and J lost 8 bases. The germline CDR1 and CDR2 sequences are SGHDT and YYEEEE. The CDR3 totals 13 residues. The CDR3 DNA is TGTGCCAGCAGTGAACAGGGGGCACTAGGCTACACCTTC. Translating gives CASSEQGALGYTF.

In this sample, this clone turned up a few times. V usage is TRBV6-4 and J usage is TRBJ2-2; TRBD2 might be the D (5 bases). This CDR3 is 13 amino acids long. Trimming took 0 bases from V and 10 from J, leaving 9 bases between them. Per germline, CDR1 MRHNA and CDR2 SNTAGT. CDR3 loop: CASSDSAGQELFF. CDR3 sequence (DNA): TGTGCCAGCAGTGACTCGGCGGGCCAGGAGCTGTTTTTT.

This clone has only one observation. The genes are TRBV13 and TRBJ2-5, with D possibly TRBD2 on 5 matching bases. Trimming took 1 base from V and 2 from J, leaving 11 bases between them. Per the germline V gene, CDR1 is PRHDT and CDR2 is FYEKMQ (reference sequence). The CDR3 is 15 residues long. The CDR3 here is CASSLVGRGQETQYF. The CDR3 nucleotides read TGTGCCAGCAGCTTAGTCGGGCGAGGGCAAGAGACCCAGTACTTC.

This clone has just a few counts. In DNA, the CDR3 is TGCGCCAGCAGCCAAGTCCTGGGTGACTTTGGAAACACCATATATTTT. Translation gives CASSQVLGDFGNTIYF. The V gene is TRBV4-1, the J gene TRBJ1-3; the D is unclear. V lost 1 base to trimming and J lost 3 bases, with 13 bases between them. The length of the CDR3 is 16 residues. CDR1 and CDR2 from the germline V gene are MGHRA and YSYEKL.

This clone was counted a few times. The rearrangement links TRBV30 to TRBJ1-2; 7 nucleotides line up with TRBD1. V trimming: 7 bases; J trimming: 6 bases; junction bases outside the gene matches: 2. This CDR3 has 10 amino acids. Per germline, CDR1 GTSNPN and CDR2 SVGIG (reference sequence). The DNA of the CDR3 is TGTGCCTTGACAGGGAATGGCTACACCTTC. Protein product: CALTGNGYTF. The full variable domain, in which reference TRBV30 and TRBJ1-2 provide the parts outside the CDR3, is SQTIHQWPATLVQPVGSPLSLECTVEGTSNPNLYWYRQAAGRGLQLLFYSVGIGQISSEVPQNLSASRPQDRQFILSSKKLLLSDSGFYLCALTGNGYTFGSGTRLTVV.

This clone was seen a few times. CDR3 DNA: TGTGCCAGCTCACCGTCACAGCCCTACGAGCAGTACTTC. It codes for CASSPSQPYEQYF. The chain is built from TRBV18 and TRBJ2-7; D is ambiguous. Per germline, CDR1 KGHSH and CDR2 LQKENI. V lost 3 bases to trimming and J lost 2 bases, with 8 bases between them. The CDR3 is made up of 13 amino acids.

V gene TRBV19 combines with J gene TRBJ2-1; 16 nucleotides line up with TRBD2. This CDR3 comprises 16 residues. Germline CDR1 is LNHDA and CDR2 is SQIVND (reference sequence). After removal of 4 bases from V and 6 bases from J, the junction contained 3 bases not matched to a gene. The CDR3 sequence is CASSTGLAGGSNEQFF. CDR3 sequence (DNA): TGTGCCAGTAGTACGGGACTAGCGGGGGGGAGCAATGAGCAGTTCTTC. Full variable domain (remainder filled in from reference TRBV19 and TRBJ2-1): DGGITQSPKYLFRKEGQNVTLSCEQNLNHDAMYWYRQDPGQGLRLIYYSQIVNDFQKGDIAEGYSVSREKKESFPLTVTSAQKNPTAFYLCASSTGLAGGSNEQFFGPGTRLTVL.

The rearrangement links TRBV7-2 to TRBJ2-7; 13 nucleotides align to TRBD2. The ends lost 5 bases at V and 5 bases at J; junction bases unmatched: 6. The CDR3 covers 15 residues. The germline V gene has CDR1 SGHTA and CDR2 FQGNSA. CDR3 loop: CASSLRLAGGDEQYF. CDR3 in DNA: TGTGCCAGCAGCCTACGACTAGCGGGAGGTGACGAGCAGTACTTC.

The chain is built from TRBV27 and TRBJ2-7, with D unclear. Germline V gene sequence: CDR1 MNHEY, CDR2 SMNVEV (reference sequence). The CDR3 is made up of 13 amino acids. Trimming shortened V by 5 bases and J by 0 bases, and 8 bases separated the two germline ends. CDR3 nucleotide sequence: TGTGCCAGCAGTCTAACGAGCTCCTACGAGCAGTACTTC. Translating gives CASSLTSSYEQYF.

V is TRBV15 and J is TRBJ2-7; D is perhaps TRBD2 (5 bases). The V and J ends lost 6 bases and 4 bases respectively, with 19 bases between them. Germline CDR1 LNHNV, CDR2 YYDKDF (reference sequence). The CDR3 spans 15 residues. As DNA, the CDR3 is TGTGCCACCAGTGGAGGATCTGAGGATATATACGAGCAGTACTTC. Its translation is CATSGGSEDIYEQYF. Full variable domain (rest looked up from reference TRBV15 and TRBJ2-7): DAMVIQNPRYQVTQFGKPVTLSCSQTLNHNVMYWYQQKSSQAPKLLFHYYDKDFNNEADTPDNFQSRRPNTSFCFLDIRSPGLGDTAMYLCATSGGSEDIYEQYFGPGTRLTVT.

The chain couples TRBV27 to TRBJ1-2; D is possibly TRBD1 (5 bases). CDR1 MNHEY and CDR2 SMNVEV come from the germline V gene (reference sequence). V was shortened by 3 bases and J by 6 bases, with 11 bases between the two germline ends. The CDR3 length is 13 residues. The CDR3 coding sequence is TGTGCCAGCAGTTTCGGACAAACCGATGGCTACACCTTC. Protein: CASSFGQTDGYTF.

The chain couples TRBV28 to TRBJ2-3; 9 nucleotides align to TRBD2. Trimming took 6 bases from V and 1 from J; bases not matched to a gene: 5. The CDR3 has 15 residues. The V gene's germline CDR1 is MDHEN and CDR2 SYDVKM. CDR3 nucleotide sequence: TGTGCCAGCAGAAGAAGGACTAGCGGCACAGATACGCAGTATTTT. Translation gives CASRRRTSGTDTQYF.

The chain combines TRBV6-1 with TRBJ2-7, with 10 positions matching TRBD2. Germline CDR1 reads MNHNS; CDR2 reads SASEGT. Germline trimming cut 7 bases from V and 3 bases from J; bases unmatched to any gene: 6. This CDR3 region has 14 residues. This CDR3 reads CASILGTSDYEQYF. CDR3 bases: TGTGCCAGCATTCTCGGGACTAGCGACTACGAGCAGTACTTC.

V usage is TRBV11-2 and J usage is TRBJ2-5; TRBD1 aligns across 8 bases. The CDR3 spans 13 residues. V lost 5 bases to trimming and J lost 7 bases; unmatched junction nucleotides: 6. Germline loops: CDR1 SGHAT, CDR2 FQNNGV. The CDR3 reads CASSLGQAATQYF. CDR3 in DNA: TGTGCCAGCAGCCTGGGACAGGCCGCGACCCAGTACTTC.

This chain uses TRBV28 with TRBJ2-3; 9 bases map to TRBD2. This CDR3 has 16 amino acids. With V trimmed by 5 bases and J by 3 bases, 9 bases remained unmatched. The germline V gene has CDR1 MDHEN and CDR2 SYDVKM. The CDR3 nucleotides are TGTGCCAGCAGTCTTAGCGGGGGCAGAAAAACAGATACGCAGTATTTT. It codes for CASSLSGGRKTDTQYF.

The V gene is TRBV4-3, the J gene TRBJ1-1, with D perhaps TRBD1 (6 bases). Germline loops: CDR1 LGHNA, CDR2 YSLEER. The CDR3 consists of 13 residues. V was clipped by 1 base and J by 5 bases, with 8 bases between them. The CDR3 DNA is TGCGCCAGCAGCCAAGCAGGGGATACTGAAGCTTTCTTT. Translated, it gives CASSQAGDTEAFF.

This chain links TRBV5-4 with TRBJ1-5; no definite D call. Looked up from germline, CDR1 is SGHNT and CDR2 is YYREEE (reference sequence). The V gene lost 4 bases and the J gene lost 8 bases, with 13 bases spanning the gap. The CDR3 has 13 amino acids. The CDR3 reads CASSRDQAEPQHF. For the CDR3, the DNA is TGTGCCAGCAGCCGTGACCAGGCCGAGCCCCAGCATTTT.

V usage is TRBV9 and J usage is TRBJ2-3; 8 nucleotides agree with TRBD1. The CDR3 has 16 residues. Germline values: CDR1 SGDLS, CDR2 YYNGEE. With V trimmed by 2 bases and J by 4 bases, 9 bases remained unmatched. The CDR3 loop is CASSVSGTGVSDTQYF. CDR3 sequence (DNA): TGTGCCAGCAGCGTCTCCGGGACAGGTGTATCAGATACGCAGTATTTT.